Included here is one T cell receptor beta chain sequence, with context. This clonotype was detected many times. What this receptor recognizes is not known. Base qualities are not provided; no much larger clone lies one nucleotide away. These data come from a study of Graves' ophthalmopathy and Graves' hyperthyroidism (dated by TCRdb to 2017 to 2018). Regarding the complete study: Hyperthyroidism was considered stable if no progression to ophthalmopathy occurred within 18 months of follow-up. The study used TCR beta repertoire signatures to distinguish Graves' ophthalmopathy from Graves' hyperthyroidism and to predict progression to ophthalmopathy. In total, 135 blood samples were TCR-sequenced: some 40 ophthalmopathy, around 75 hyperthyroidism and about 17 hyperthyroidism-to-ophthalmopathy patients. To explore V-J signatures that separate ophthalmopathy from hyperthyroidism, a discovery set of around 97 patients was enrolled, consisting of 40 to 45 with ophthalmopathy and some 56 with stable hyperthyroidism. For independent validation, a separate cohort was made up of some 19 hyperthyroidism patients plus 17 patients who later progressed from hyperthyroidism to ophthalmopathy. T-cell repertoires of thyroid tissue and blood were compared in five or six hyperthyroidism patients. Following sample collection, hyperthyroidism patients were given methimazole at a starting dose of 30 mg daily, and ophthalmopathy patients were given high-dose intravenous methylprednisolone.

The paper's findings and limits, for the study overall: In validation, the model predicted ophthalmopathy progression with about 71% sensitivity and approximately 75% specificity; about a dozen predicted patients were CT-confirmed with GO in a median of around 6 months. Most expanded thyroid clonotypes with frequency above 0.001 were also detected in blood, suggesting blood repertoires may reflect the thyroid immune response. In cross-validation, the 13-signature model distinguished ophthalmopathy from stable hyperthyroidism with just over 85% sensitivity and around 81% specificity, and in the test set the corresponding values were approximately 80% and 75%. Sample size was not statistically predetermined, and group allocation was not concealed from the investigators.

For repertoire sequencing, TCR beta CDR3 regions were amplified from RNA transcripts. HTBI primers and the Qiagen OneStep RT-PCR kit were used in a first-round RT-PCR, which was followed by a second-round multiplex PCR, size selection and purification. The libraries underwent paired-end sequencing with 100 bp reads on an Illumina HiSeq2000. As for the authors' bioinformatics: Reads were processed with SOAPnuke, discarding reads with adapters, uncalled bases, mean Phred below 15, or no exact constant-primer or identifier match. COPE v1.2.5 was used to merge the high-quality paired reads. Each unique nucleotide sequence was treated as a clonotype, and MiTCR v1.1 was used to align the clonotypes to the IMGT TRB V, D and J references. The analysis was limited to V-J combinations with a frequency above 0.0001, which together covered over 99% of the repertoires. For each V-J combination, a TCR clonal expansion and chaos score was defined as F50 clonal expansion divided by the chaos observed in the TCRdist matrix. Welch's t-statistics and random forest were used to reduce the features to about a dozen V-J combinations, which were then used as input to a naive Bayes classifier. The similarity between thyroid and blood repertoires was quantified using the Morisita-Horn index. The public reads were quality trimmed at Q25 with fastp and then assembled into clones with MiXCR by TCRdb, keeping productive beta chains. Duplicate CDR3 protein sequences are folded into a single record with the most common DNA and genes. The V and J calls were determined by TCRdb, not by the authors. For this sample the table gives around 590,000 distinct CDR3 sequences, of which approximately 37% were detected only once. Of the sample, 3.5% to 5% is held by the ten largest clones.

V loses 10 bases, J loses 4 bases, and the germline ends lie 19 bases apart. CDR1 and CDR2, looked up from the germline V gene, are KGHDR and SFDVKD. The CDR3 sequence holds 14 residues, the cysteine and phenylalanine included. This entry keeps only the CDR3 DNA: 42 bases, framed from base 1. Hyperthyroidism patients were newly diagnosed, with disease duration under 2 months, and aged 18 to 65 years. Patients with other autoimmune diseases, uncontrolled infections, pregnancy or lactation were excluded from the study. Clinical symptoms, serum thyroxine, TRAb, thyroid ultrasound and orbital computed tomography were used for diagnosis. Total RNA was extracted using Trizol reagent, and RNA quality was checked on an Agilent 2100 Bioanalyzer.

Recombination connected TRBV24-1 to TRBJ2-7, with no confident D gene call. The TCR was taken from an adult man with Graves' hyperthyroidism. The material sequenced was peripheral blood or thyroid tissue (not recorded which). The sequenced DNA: TGTGCCACTTCAGCGAGGTTCCCCCCTTACGAGCAGTACTTC. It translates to CATSARFPPYEQYF.